Below are 9 T cell receptor beta chains sequenced from a single sample in a study of cytomegalovirus exposure and HLA in healthy donors. The study ran its PCR with 60 Vbeta and 13 Jbeta primers. Assay used: immunoSEQ multiplex PCR; TCRdb lists only in-frame clones, some missing. The data show under 200,000 clones, roughly 77% seen once. The sample taken for sequencing was PBMCs. Receptors were obtained from a woman between 50 and 59 years old in good health and CMV-seropositive.

On this clone itself: Germline is not matched at one junction end, which may reflect a read error. The rearrangement joins TRBV7-9 to TRBJ1-4, with 7 bases aligning to TRBD1. The CDR3 covers 15 residues. Germline V gene sequence: CDR1 SEHNR, CDR2 FQNEAQ (reference sequence). CDR3 bases: TGTTCCAGCAGCTTACCCCGACAGGGTAGTGAAAAACTGTTTTTT. Residues: CSSSLPRQGSEKLFF. Using reference TRBV7-9 and TRBJ1-4 for the parts outside the CDR3, the full variable domain is DTGVSQNPRHKITKRGQNVTFRCDPISEHNRLYWYRQTLGQGPEFLTYFQNEAQLEKSRLLSDRFSAERPKGSFSTLEIQRTEQGDSAMYLCSSSLPRQGSEKLFFGSGTQLSVL.

The genes are TRBV18 and TRBJ2-3; TRBD1 might be the D (6 bases). CDR1 and CDR2 (germline): KGHSH, LQKENI. The V gene lost 1 base and the J gene lost 3 bases, with 14 bases spanning the gap. The CDR3 is 16 amino acids. The CDR3 DNA is TGTGCCAGCTCACCACTGGGCAGGGGTCGGACAGATACGCAGTATTTT. It specifies CASSPLGRGRTDTQYF.

The chain combines TRBV2 with TRBJ2-7; 11 bases are a match to TRBD2. With 8 bases clipped from V and 4 bases from J, the junction kept 7 bases outside the gene matches. The germline V gene encodes CDR1 SNHLY and CDR2 FYNNEI. The CDR3 runs to 14 residues. The CDR3 protein is CASGVTSGRYEQYF. As DNA, the CDR3 is TGTGCCAGCGGGGTTACTAGCGGGAGATACGAGCAGTACTTC.

The chain employs TRBV25-1 and TRBJ2-3; 7 bases fit TRBD2. J gave up 3 bases and V 4 bases, and 10 bases lay outside the gene matches. The CDR3 totals 16 residues. The V gene's germline CDR1 is MGHDK and CDR2 SYGVNS. The CDR3 DNA reads TGTGCCAGCAGTGCCCAAGTCCGCGGGAGAACAGATACGCAGTATTTT. This codes for CASSAQVRGRTDTQYF.

This clone has more than one count but fewer than ten. The genes are TRBV9 and TRBJ1-1; no clear D. The germline gives CDR1 SGDLS, CDR2 YYNGEE. This CDR3 is built from 13 residues. Trimming stripped 2 bases from V and 1 base from J, with 6 bases between. The CDR3, as DNA: TGTGCCAGCAGCGTTCTGAGGAACACTGAAGCTTTCTTT. This translates into CASSVLRNTEAFF.

The V gene is TRBV5-4, the J gene TRBJ2-1; 11 nucleotides line up with TRBD2. Germline values: CDR1 SGHNT, CDR2 YYREEE (reference sequence). V shed 4 bases and J 10 bases; nucleotides not matched to a gene: 10. CDR3 length: 15 amino acids. CDR3 coding DNA: TGTGCCAGCAGCCCGACTAGCGGGGCGGGCGGGGAGCAGTTCTTC. Translated, it gives CASSPTSGAGGEQFF.

This clone was detected only once. The gene calls are TRBV4-3 and TRBJ2-7; 15 positions agree with TRBD2. This CDR3 is 16 amino acids long. CDR1 and CDR2 (germline): LGHNA, YSLEER. V shed 3 bases, J shed 2 bases, and the junction held 2 bases outside the gene matches. The CDR3 spells CASSQGLAGGAYEQYF. CDR3 coding DNA: TGCGCCAGCAGCCAGGGACTAGCGGGAGGCGCCTACGAGCAGTACTTC.

This clone was recorded once. This chain uses TRBV14 with TRBJ2-1, with 9 bases lining up with TRBD1. The V gene's germline CDR1 is SGHDN and CDR2 FVKESK. The CDR3 has 14 amino acids. Trimming cost V 2 bases and J 7 bases; bases outside gene matches: 3. For the CDR3, the DNA is TGTGCCAGCAGCCAAAACAGGGGGCTAAATGAGCAGTTCTTC. Amino acids: CASSQNRGLNEQFF.

This chain joins TRBV2 and TRBJ2-2; D perhaps matches TRBD2 (6 bases). Trimming cost V 8 bases and J 5 bases, with 12 bases left between them. The CDR3 has 13 residues. Per the germline V gene, CDR1 is SNHLY and CDR2 is FYNNEI. CDR3 sequence: CASGGRRTGELFF. DNA of the CDR3: TGTGCCAGCGGGGGGAGGAGGACCGGGGAGCTGTTTTTT.